Shown below are 26 T cell receptor beta chains from a single sample sequenced in a study of sequential checkpoint blockade in melanoma. Treatment in this sample: randomized to nivolumab then ipilimumab (arm A) or the reverse (arm B). The repertoire was sequenced with immunoSEQ multiplex PCR; TCRdb's copy has only in-frame clones and lacks some. The table records 35,000 to 50,000 clones, 75% to 90% of them present only once. The input for sequencing was CD8+ T cells sorted from blood (inferred from file names), taken from a patient given nivolumab and ipilimumab in sequence. Receptor source: a human donor with melanoma.

The chain employs TRBV29-1 and TRBJ2-7; TRBD2 matches at 9 bases. This CDR3 has 13 residues. CDR1 and CDR2 (germline): SQVTM, ANQGSEA. V was clipped by 5 bases and J by 2 bases; unmatched bases: 4. This chain's CDR3 is CSVQGTSPYEQYF. The CDR3 region has the DNA TGCAGCGTTCAAGGGACTAGCCCCTACGAGCAGTACTTC.

This clone came up once. The V and J genes are TRBV2 and TRBJ1-1, with D hard to call. Trimming took off 1 base at V and 0 bases at J, with 9 bases between the two ends. Per the germline V gene, CDR1 is SNHLY and CDR2 is FYNNEI. The CDR3 is 15 amino acids. The CDR3 sequence is CASSEELNMNTEAFF. Here the CDR3 DNA reads TGTGCCAGCAGTGAAGAACTAAACATGAACACTGAAGCTTTCTTT.

The chain joins TRBV19 to TRBJ2-7; possible D gene TRBD1, 6 bases. This CDR3 contains 13 residues. CDR1 is LNHDA, CDR2 SQIVND, per germline (reference sequence). The ends were cut back, 5 bases at V and 6 bases at J, with 14 bases in the middle. The CDR3 sequence is CASSLRQVSEQYF. CDR3 nucleotides: TGTGCCAGTAGTCTCCGACAGGTCTCCGAGCAGTACTTC.

The chain couples TRBV6-5 to TRBJ2-2; perhaps TRBD2 as D (6 bases). The CDR3 has 13 amino acids. V dropped 6 bases and J dropped 6 bases, with 11 bases sitting between them. The germline gives CDR1 MNHEY, CDR2 SVGAGI. CDR3 loop: CASRTTSPGELFF. CDR3 coding DNA: TGTGCCAGCAGGACAACTAGCCCCGGGGAGCTGTTTTTT.

The chain links TRBV6-7 to TRBJ2-1; 13 positions agree with TRBD2. TRBV6-7 is labeled an ORF, and its function is uncertain. CDR3 length: 15 amino acids. J was trimmed by 15 bases and V by 2 bases; bases with no gene match: 10. The chain's CDR3 is CASSYQLAGGLISFF. CDR3 DNA: TGTGCCAGCAGTTACCAACTAGCGGGAGGGCTTATTTCGTTCTTC.

V is TRBV30 and J is TRBJ1-2; 9 nucleotides agree with TRBD1. The CDR3 spans 12 residues. The J segment lost 8 bases and the V segment lost 4 bases, leaving 5 bases of the junction unmatched. Germline V gives CDR1 GTSNPN, CDR2 SVGIG (reference sequence). The CDR3 sequence is CAWMGQGWGYTF. The CDR3 DNA is TGTGCCTGGATGGGACAGGGCTGGGGCTACACCTTC.

The chain links TRBV6-6 to TRBJ2-7; possibly TRBD1 for D (5 bases). The V gene lost 4 bases and the J gene lost 2 bases, with 18 bases spanning the gap. This CDR3 region has 16 residues. Germline V CDR1 and CDR2: MNHNY, SVGAGI (reference sequence). CDR3 loop: CASSSLPQDTPYEQYF. CDR3 DNA sequence: TGTGCCAGCAGTTCCCTTCCCCAGGACACTCCCTACGAGCAGTACTTC.

This CDR3 reads CSARQGSAYEQYF. The DNA of the CDR3 is TGCAGCGCTCGACAGGGAAGTGCCTACGAGCAGTACTTC. The chain recombines TRBV29-1 with TRBJ2-7; 7 bases align to TRBD1. CDR3 length equals 13 residues. V shed 7 bases and J 2 bases; nucleotides not matched to a gene: 8. The germline V gene has CDR1 SQVTM and CDR2 ANQGSEA.

The chain combines TRBV19 with TRBJ1-5; D unclear. This CDR3 comprises 13 residues. The germline V and J ends were trimmed by 1 base and 9 bases, with 10 bases remaining between them. CDR1 LNHDA and CDR2 SQIVND come from the germline V gene (reference sequence). Here the CDR3 reads CASSIAPSRPQHF. As DNA, the CDR3 is TGTGCCAGTAGTATAGCCCCCTCGAGGCCCCAGCATTTT.

This sequence joins TRBV7-9 and TRBJ2-7; 14 bases map to TRBD2. Germline values: CDR1 SEHNR, CDR2 FQNEAQ (reference sequence). CDR3 length: 15 amino acids. V lost 6 bases, J lost 5 bases, and 6 bases stayed unmatched. The CDR3 sequence: CASSSAGLAGDEQYV. CDR3 DNA: TGTGCCAGCAGTTCTGCGGGACTAGCGGGAGACGAGCAGTACGTC.

This sequence joins TRBV4-1 and TRBJ2-6, with TRBD1 as a possible D gene (6 bases). V was cut by 4 bases and J by 1 base, with 20 bases left in between. The CDR3 is made up of 19 amino acids. CDR1 and CDR2 (germline): MGHRA, YSYEKL. CDR3 coding DNA: TGCGCCAGCAGCCCCTTAAAAAACAGGGTGGGTTCTGGGGCCAACGTCCTGACTTTC. It codes for CASSPLKNRVGSGANVLTF.

The chain joins TRBV27 to TRBJ2-7; weak D call: TRBD2 (6 bases). Trimming left V 6 bases short and J 3 bases short, with 15 bases between. This CDR3 has 14 amino acids. The germline V gene encodes CDR1 MNHEY and CDR2 SMNVEV (reference sequence). For the CDR3, the DNA is TGTGCCAGCAGAACCCCCGGGGGAGACTACGAGCAGTACTTC. Translating it yields CASRTPGGDYEQYF.

This chain links TRBV4-1 with TRBJ2-1, with TRBD2 matching over 7 bases. Germline V gene data show CDR1 as MGHRA and CDR2 as YSYEKL. The ends lost 3 bases at V and 0 bases at J; junction bases unmatched: 2. CDR3 length equals 15 residues. CDR3 amino acids: CASSQGGSSYNEQFF. The DNA for the CDR3 is TGCGCCAGCAGCCAGGGCGGGAGCTCCTACAATGAGCAGTTCTTC.

The chain recombines TRBV30 with TRBJ2-7; perhaps TRBD2 as D (6 bases). The CDR3 is 15 amino acids. Germline-derived CDR1 and CDR2 are GTSNPN and SVGIG (reference sequence). Trimming took 2 bases from V and 5 from J, leaving 19 bases between them. The CDR3 spells CAWSLDGGNSNEQYF. Here the CDR3 DNA reads TGTGCCTGGAGTCTGGATGGAGGGAATTCGAACGAGCAGTACTTC.

The gene calls are TRBV14 and TRBJ2-7; D is possibly TRBD2 (5 bases). The CDR3 contains 14 residues. Germline V gene sequence: CDR1 SGHDN, CDR2 FVKESK. Deletions cut 4 bases from V and 0 bases from J, with 10 bases between. In DNA, the CDR3 is TGTGCCAGCAGCCCGGGGTCATCCTCCTACGAGCAGTACTTC. Protein product: CASSPGSSSYEQYF. Full variable domain (remainder filled in from reference TRBV14 and TRBJ2-7): EAGVTQFPSHSVIEKGQTVTLRCDPISGHDNLYWYRRVMGKEIKFLLHFVKESKQDESGMPNNRFLAERTGGTYSTLKVQPAELEDSGVYFCASSPGSSSYEQYFGPGTRLTVT.

V and J are TRBV12-1 and TRBJ2-5; TRBD2 is the table's D call, not checked against the DNA. TRBV12-1 is a pseudogene segment. The CDR3 sequence is 16 residues long. This chain's CDR3 is CASSFALFVRGETQYF. CDR3 in DNA: TGTGCCAGCAGCTTTGCGCTTTTCGTCCGGGGGGAGACCCAGTACTTC.

This clone was observed once. V gene TRBV6-5 combines with J gene TRBJ2-1, with a tentative D call TRBD1 (6 bases). This CDR3 spans 15 amino acids. Germline V gene sequence: CDR1 MNHEY, CDR2 SVGAGI. Trimming pared 6 bases from V and 1 base from J, leaving 13 bases between. The CDR3 DNA sequence: TGTGCCAGCAGGCTGACAGGTTATTCCTACAATGAGCAGTTCTTC. Encoded protein: CASRLTGYSYNEQFF.

This chain joins TRBV7-8 and TRBJ2-7; TRBD2 aligns across 8 bases. Germline CDR1 is SGHVS and CDR2 is FQNEAQ. The V gene end was trimmed by 3 bases and the J gene end by 3 bases; junction bases not matched to a gene: 7. The CDR3 is 15 amino acids. CDR3 loop: CASSLGSGSVYEQYV. Here the CDR3 DNA reads TGTGCCAGCAGCTTGGGCAGCGGGAGTGTCTACGAGCAGTACGTC.

The chain is built from TRBV13 and TRBJ2-1, with D possibly TRBD1 on 5 matching bases. Germline-derived CDR1 and CDR2 are PRHDT and FYEKMQ (reference sequence). V gave up 5 bases and J gave up 5 bases, with 13 bases separating them. This CDR3 contains 14 residues. The CDR3 here is CASSPMETDNEQFF. In DNA, the CDR3 is TGTGCCAGCAGCCCAATGGAGACAGACAATGAGCAGTTCTTC.

The rearrangement uses TRBV19 and TRBJ2-6; 10 nucleotides align to TRBD2. CDR1 is LNHDA, CDR2 SQIVND, per germline (reference sequence). CDR3 length: 18 amino acids. V dropped 3 bases and J dropped 0; count of bases not matched to a gene: 5. The CDR3 sequence is CASSIPSGRSSGANVLTF. Here the CDR3 DNA reads TGTGCCAGTAGTATCCCTAGCGGGAGAAGCTCTGGGGCCAACGTCCTGACTTTC.

The J gene is TRBJ2-1, the V gene TRBV15; D possibly corresponds to TRBD2 (5 bases). CDR1 and CDR2 (germline): LNHNV, YYDKDF (reference sequence). Trimming left V 4 bases short and J 6 bases short, with 13 bases between. This CDR3 spans 14 amino acids. The CDR3 DNA is TGTGCCACCAGCATAACTAGTCGTGGCAATGAGCAGTTCTTC. Translation: CATSITSRGNEQFF.

The V gene is TRBV7-9, the J gene TRBJ1-3; D not resolved. Germline V gives CDR1 SEHNR, CDR2 FQNEAQ (reference sequence). V shed 3 bases and J shed 4 bases, with 10 bases lying between them. This CDR3 spans 14 amino acids. CDR3 residues: CASSFQVEGNTIYF. DNA for the CDR3: TGTGCCAGCAGCTTCCAGGTCGAGGGAAACACCATATATTTT.

This clone occurred once. The rearrangement uses TRBV4-3 and TRBJ1-3, with 7 bases that match TRBD1. The V and J ends lost 1 base and 7 bases, in that order; junction bases with no gene match: 10. Germline CDR1 reads LGHNA; CDR2 reads YSLEER. The CDR3 loop spans 16 amino acids. This CDR3 reads CASSQGIQGVGNTIYF. CDR3 DNA sequence: TGCGCCAGCAGCCAAGGGATCCAGGGGGTAGGGAACACCATATATTTT.

This chain joins TRBV18 and TRBJ1-1, with 8 bases aligning to TRBD1. The ends lost 3 bases at V and 1 base at J; junction bases unmatched: 1. CDR3 size: 14 residues. The germline CDR1 and CDR2 sequences are KGHSH and LQKENI. CDR3 nucleotide sequence: TGTGCCAGCTCACCGGGACAGGCGAACACTGAAGCTTTCTTT. It yields the protein CASSPGQANTEAFF.

This chain links TRBV5-4 with TRBJ2-7; maybe TRBD1 (6 bases). Trimming took 4 bases from V and 0 from J, leaving 17 bases between them. The CDR3 has 16 amino acids. CDR1 is SGHNT and CDR2 is YYREEE in the germline V gene (reference sequence). The chain's CDR3 is CASSQMGHFGSYEQYF. The CDR3 nucleotides are TGTGCCAGCAGCCAAATGGGACACTTTGGCTCCTACGAGCAGTACTTC.

The J gene is TRBJ2-4, the V gene TRBV7-2, with D unresolved. Trimming stripped 5 bases from V and 7 bases from J, with 15 bases between. Germline V gene data show CDR1 as SGHTA and CDR2 as FQGNSA. The CDR3 runs to 14 residues. The CDR3 loop is CASSNSRVSNIQYF. Written as DNA, the CDR3 is TGTGCCAGCAGCAACAGCCGTGTTTCGAACATTCAGTACTTC.